Presented here are 2 T cell receptor beta chains from one specimen sequenced in a study of blood T cell repertoires in COVID-19. Generated by immunoSEQ multiplex PCR, the TCRdb table keeps only in-frame clones and is missing some. This table holds about 73,000 clones, approximately 80% found once. Source material: peripheral blood. The receptors derive from a man in his 70s with COVID-19, enrolled during active disease.

The chain links TRBV28 to TRBJ2-1; 9 positions match TRBD1. This CDR3 spans 16 amino acids. With V trimmed by 5 bases and J by 8 bases, 13 bases remained unmatched. Germline CDR1 MDHEN, CDR2 SYDVKM. CDR3 nucleotide sequence: TGTGCCAGCAGTCGCATTCCCGGGACAGGGTACCATGAGCAGTTCTTC. This codes for CASSRIPGTGYHEQFF.

By its share, this clone is medium-sized. This chain uses TRBV14 with TRBJ1-6, with a tentative D call TRBD1 (5 bases). Trimming stripped 1 base from V and 8 bases from J, with 9 bases between. The CDR3 sequence is 14 residues long. Germline lookup yields CDR1 SGHDN and CDR2 FVKESK. The CDR3 DNA follows: TGTGCCAGCAGCCAAGGCAGGGAATATTCACCCCTCCACTTT. Its translation: CASSQGREYSPLHF.